The entry below describes one T cell receptor (beta chain). The data stem from a study of cytomegalovirus exposure and HLA in healthy donors. PCR amplification relied on 60 Vbeta primers (plus 13 Jbeta primers). The assay was immunoSEQ multiplex PCR, and TCRdb's table has in-frame clones only and misses some. The sample records about 170,000 clones, approximately 85% being singletons. Germline lookup yields CDR1 MNHNS and CDR2 SASEGT. V shed 7 bases and J shed 0 bases, with 11 bases lying between them. CDR3 length equals 14 residues. Sequenced input: PBMCs. V and J are TRBV6-1 and TRBJ2-3; weak D call: TRBD2 (5 bases). The receptor was isolated from a girl aged 10-17 years in good health and CMV-seropositive. The CDR3 DNA reads as TGTGCCAGCACTGGCGGGCAGAGCACAGATACGCAGTATTTT. Protein product: CASTGGQSTDTQYF.